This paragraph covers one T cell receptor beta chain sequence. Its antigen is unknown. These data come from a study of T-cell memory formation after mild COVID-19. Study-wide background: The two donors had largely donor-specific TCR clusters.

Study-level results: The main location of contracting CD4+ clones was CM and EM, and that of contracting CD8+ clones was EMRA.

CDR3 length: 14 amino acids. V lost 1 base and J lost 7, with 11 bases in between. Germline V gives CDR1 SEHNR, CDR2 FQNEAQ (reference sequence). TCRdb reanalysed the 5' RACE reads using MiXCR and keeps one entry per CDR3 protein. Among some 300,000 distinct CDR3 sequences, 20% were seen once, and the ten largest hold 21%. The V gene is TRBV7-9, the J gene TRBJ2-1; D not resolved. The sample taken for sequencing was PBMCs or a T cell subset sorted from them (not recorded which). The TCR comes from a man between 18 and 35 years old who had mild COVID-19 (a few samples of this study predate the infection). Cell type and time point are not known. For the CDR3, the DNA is TGTGCCAGCAGCTTAGAAGGGTGGACGAATGAGCAGTTCTTC. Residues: CASSLEGWTNEQFF.